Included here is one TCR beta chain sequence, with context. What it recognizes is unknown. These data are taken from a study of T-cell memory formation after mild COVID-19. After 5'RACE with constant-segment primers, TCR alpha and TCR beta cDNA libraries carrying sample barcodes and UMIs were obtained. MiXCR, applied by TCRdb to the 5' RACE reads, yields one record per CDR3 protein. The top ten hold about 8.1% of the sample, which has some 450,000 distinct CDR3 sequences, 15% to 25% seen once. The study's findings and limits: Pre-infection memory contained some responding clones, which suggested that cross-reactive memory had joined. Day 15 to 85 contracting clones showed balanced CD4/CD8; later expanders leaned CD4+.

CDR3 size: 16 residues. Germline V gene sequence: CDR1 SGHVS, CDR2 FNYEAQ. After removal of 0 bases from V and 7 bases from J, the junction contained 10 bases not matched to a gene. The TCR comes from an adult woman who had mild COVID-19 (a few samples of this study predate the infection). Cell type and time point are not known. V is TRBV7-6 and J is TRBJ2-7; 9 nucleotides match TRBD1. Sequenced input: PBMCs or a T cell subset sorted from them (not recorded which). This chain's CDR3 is CASSLASGTGSREQYF. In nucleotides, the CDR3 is TGTGCCAGCAGCTTAGCTTCCGGGACAGGGTCGCGAGAGCAGTACTTC.